The rows below give T cell receptor beta chains drawn from one sample of a study of blood T cell repertoires in COVID-19. Data came from immunoSEQ multiplex PCR; TCRdb stores just in-frame clones and leaves some out. This table has about 230,000 clones, roughly 84% appearing once. Sequenced material: peripheral blood. These receptors originate from a woman between 50 and 59 years old with acute or convalescent COVID-19. CDR3s include the opening cysteine and the closing phenylalanine or tryptophan. D genes are given only for firm matches. Clone size is given for some rows only: seen once, a few or many times, or a class if the clone is expanded.

v_gene	j_gene	abundance	d_gene	CDR3nt	CDR3aa
TRBV30	TRBJ1-1	NA	NA	TGTGCCAAAGGAGGCCCCGGGTGGGACACTGAAGCTTTCTTT	CAKGGPGWDTEAFF
TRBV27	TRBJ1-6	once	TRBD1	TGTGCCAGCAGTTTATCGCACCGGGACAGGGGACCTTCGAGCTCCTATAATTCACCCCTCCACTTT	CASSLSHRDRGPSSSYNSPLHF
TRBV25-1	TRBJ1-5	NA	NA	TGTGCCAGCAGTGCAAAGGGGGACGATTTGCAGCCCCAGCATTTT	CASSAKGDDLQPQHF
TRBV7-9	TRBJ2-3	few	TRBD2	TGTGCCAGCAGCGCCGCTAGCGGGGGGCCCACAGATACGCAGTATTTT	CASSAASGGPTDTQYF
TRBV7-2	TRBJ1-5	NA	NA	TGTGCCAGCAGCTTAGATCGCGGGGGGGCCGCCCAGCATTTT	CASSLDRGGAAQHF
TRBV28	TRBJ2-5	few	NA	TGTGCCAGCAGGACCGACAGCCAAGAGACCCAGTACTTC	CASRTDSQETQYF
TRBV5-6	TRBJ1-1	NA	NA	TGTGCCAGCAGCTTTCAGCAGAACTACTTGACGAACACTGAAGCTTTCTTT	CASSFQQNYLTNTEAFF
TRBV7-2	TRBJ1-1	NA	TRBD1	TGTGCCGTTAAGCAGGGGGGCGAAGTCACTGAAGCTTTCTTT	CAVKQGGEVTEAFF
TRBV12-3/TRBV12-4	TRBJ1-5	NA	NA	TGTGCCAGCAGTACAGGGCCGGCTCAGCCCCAGCATTTT	CASSTGPAQPQHF
TRBV6-2/TRBV6-3	TRBJ1-5	NA	NA	TGTGCCAGCAGTCCCGGGGTTCGGTATCAGCCCCAGCATTTT	CASSPGVRYQPQHF
TRBV5-1	TRBJ1-3	once	TRBD1	TGCGCCAGCAGCGCAGCGACAGGGGGGAACACCATATATTTT	CASSAATGGNTIYF
TRBV10-3	TRBJ2-2	NA	TRBD2	TGTGCCATCAGTGTAGCGGGGGGGACCACCGGGGAGCTGTTTTTT	CAISVAGGTTGELFF
TRBV18	TRBJ2-1	NA	TRBD1	TGTGCCAGCTCCCGTACAGGGGGCGCCCCCTACAATGAGCAGTTCTTC	CASSRTGGAPYNEQFF
TRBV7-2	TRBJ1-1	few	NA	TGTGCCAGCAGCTTAACAGGACAAGAAGCTTTCTTT	CASSLTGQEAFF
TRBV28	TRBJ1-3	NA	TRBD1	TGTGCCAGCAGTTCACCCGGGACAGGTGGAGGAAACACCATATATTTT	CASSSPGTGGGNTIYF
TRBV4-2	TRBJ2-7	NA	NA	TGTGCCAGCAGCCAAGCGGCTCAGGGCTACGAGCAGTACTTC	CASSQAAQGYEQYF
TRBV6-5	TRBJ2-2	NA	TRBD1	TGTGCCAGCAGTTCGGGACAGGGCAACACCGGGGAGCTGTTTTTT	CASSSGQGNTGELFF
TRBV5-1	TRBJ2-2	NA	TRBD2	TGCGCCAGCAGCTTGCGACTAGCGGGGGGTACCGGGGAGCTGTTTTTT	CASSLRLAGGTGELFF
TRBV18	TRBJ1-1	NA	NA	TGTGCCAGCTCACCACAGGGACTGACTGAAGCTTTCTTT	CASSPQGLTEAFF
TRBV18	TRBJ1-6	NA	TRBD1	TGTGCCAGCTCACCGACAGGGGGCGATTCACCCCTCCACTTT	CASSPTGGDSPLHF
TRBV5-6	TRBJ1-1	NA	NA	TGTGCCAGCAGCTTGGCCAGTTTCAACACTGAAGCTTTCTTT	CASSLASFNTEAFF
TRBV9	TRBJ2-3	NA	TRBD2	TGTGCCAGCAGCGTAGCTAGCGGGAGGCGAGATACGCAGTATTTT	CASSVASGRRDTQYF
TRBV12-3/TRBV12-4	TRBJ1-5	once	NA	TGTGCCAGCAGTTGGCCGGGAAGTCAGCCCCAGCATTTT	CASSWPGSQPQHF
TRBV27	TRBJ1-5	once	NA	TGTGCCAGCAGTTTACTTGGACAAAGCCATCAGCCCCAGCATTTT	CASSLLGQSHQPQHF
TRBV2	TRBJ1-3	NA	NA	TGTGCCAGCAGTGTGGGCGGACTCTCTGGAAACACCATATATTTT	CASSVGGLSGNTIYF
TRBV24-1	TRBJ2-3	NA	NA	TGTGCCACCAGGGGTACAGGGGAGGGCACAGATACGCAGTATTTT	CATRGTGEGTDTQYF
TRBV5-6	TRBJ2-7	NA	NA	TGTGCCAGCGGAGGAAACGAGCAGTACTTC	CASGGNEQYF
TRBV5-1	TRBJ1-5	NA	NA	TGCGCCAGCAGCTTTTTCGAGTCAGGCCTAAATCAGCCCCAGCATTTT	CASSFFESGLNQPQHF
TRBV19	TRBJ1-5	NA	NA	TGTGCCAGTAGTATTTTAGGGGGCAATCAGCCCCAGCATTTT	CASSILGGNQPQHF
TRBV3-1/TRBV3-2	TRBJ2-3	NA	TRBD2	TGTGCCAGCAGGGCCGCGGGGGGGCAGAGAGATACGCAGTATTTT	CASRAAGGQRDTQYF
TRBV6-5	TRBJ1-2	NA	TRBD1	TGTGCCAGCAGACGGACAGGGCCTCATGGCTACACCTTC	CASRRTGPHGYTF
TRBV9	TRBJ2-5	NA	NA	TGTGCCAGCAGCGTAGATCCCCGGGGAACGGAGACCCAGTACTTC	CASSVDPRGTETQYF
TRBV5-4	TRBJ1-5	NA	NA	TGTGCCAGCAGGCCCGGGAAGGATAGCAATCAGCCCCAGCATTTT	CASRPGKDSNQPQHF
TRBV9	TRBJ1-1	NA	NA	TGTGCCAGCAGCGTAGAACAGACAATGAACACTGAAGCTTTCTTT	CASSVEQTMNTEAFF
TRBV2	TRBJ1-5	NA	TRBD1	TGTGCCAGCAGGACAGGGGCGGGTCAGCCCCAGCATTTT	CASRTGAGQPQHF
TRBV19	TRBJ1-2	NA	TRBD1	TGTGCCAGCACACCGGGACAGGACTATGGCTACACCTTC	CASTPGQDYGYTF
TRBV11-2	TRBJ1-1	NA	TRBD1	TGTGCCAGCAGTCTGACAGGGACGAACACTGAAGCTTTCTTT	CASSLTGTNTEAFF
TRBV28	TRBJ1-1	NA	TRBD1	TGTGCCAGTGACCGGGACAGGGGGCCTGAAGCTTTCTTT	CASDRDRGPEAFF
TRBV10-3	TRBJ2-1	NA	NA	TGTGCCATCAGTGAGGCTGCGGCCCACAATGAGCAGTTCTTC	CAISEAAAHNEQFF
TRBV5-4	TRBJ1-6	NA	TRBD1	TGTGCCAGCAGCTTACCGGGACAGGGGGTAGAGGGCTATTCACCCCTCCACTTT	CASSLPGQGVEGYSPLHF
TRBV6-4	TRBJ2-7	NA	NA	TGTGCCAGCAGTGACTCGAACCGCAGGGCCTCCTACGAGCAGTACTTC	CASSDSNRRASYEQYF
TRBV5-6	TRBJ2-7	NA	TRBD1	TGTGCCAGCAGCCGCCAGGGACAGGGAACCTACGAGCAGTACTTC	CASSRQGQGTYEQYF